Here is one T cell receptor beta chain with its context. Use of 60 Vbeta and 13 Jbeta primers characterized the PCR. Profiling relied on immunoSEQ multiplex PCR, and the TCRdb table lists in-frame clones only, not all of them. This sample's table reports 150,000 to 200,000 clones. The V end was cut by 0 bases, the J end by 3 bases, with 9 bases between. CDR1 is SGHNT and CDR2 is YYREEE in the germline V gene (reference sequence). This CDR3 spans 14 amino acids. Unrecorded immune exposures were likely, despite nominal health at sampling. This specimen belongs to a study of cytomegalovirus exposure and HLA in healthy donors.

The receptor was isolated from a woman under 30 in good health and CMV-seropositive. The sequencing input was PBMCs. The rearrangement uses TRBV5-4 and TRBJ1-2, with D unclear. CDR3 amino acids: CASSLGGRDYGYTF. The CDR3 DNA sequence: TGTGCCAGCAGCTTGGGAGGGAGAGACTATGGCTACACCTTC. Drawing the rest from reference TRBV5-4 and TRBJ1-2, the complete variable domain is ETGVTQSPTHLIKTRGQQVTLRCSSQSGHNTVSWYQQALGQGPQFIFQYYREEENGRGNFPPRFSGLQFPNYSSELNVNALELDDSALYLCASSLGGRDYGYTFGSGTRLTVV.